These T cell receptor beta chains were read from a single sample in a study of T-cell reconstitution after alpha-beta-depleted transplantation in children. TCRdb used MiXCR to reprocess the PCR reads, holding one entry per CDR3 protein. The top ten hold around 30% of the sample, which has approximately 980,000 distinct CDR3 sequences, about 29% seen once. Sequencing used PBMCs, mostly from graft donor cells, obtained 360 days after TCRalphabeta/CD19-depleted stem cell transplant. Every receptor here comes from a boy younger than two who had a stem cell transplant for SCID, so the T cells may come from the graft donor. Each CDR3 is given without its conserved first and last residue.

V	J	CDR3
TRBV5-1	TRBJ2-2	ASSVGAGLAVTNTGELF
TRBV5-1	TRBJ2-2	ASSLAAAGDPTGELF
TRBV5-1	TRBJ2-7	ASSQMTETEQY
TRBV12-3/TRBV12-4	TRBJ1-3	ASRVVERGNTIY
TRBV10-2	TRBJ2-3	ASSEATGVSTDTQY
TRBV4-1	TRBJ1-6	ASSQASWRDLSNSPLH
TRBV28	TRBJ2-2	ASSFSGTGTGELF
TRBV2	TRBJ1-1	ASRNAGSEAF
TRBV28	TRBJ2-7	ASSSPSGYGYEQY
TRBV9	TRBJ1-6	ASSVEHNSPLH
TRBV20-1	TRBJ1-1	SAPQTRGTEAF
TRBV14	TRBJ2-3	ASSGERLDTQY
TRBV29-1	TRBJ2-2	SAEWVGSGELF
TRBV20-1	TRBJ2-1	SAGGTSLSYNEQF
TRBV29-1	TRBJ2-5	SVGPSETQY
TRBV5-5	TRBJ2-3	ATSDRAPTDTQY
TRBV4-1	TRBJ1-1	ASNPRGGAEAF